The 29 T cell receptor beta chains given below trace back to one sample, sequenced in a study of blood T cells in healthy people across ages. Alongside a J-beta primer mix, a sample-barcoded 5' primer served in a second PCR lasting roughly 7 to 12 cycles. One entry per CDR3 protein results from TCRdb running MiXCR on the 5' RACE reads. In the table there are about 730,000 distinct CDR3 sequences, roughly two fifths of which are singletons. The sequenced material came from blood. Source of these receptors: a woman aged 60-75 years in good health.

The genes are TRBV4-1 and TRBJ1-5, with a tentative D call TRBD1 (5 bases). The germline V gene encodes CDR1 MGHRA and CDR2 YSYEKL. The CDR3 is 17 amino acids. Deletions cut 0 bases from V and 1 base from J, with 13 bases between. This chain's CDR3 is CASSQDGHQVSNQPQHF. The CDR3 coding sequence is TGCGCCAGCAGCCAAGACGGACATCAGGTCAGCAATCAGCCCCAGCATTTT.

Points on this clonotype: This could be a read error, since a much larger clone is one nucleotide away. This rearrangement joins TRBV5-5 to TRBJ2-3; 8 positions agree with TRBD2. The CDR3 length is 14 residues. The ends lost 3 bases at V and 5 bases at J; junction bases unmatched: 5. Germline lookup yields CDR1 SGHKS and CDR2 YYEKEE (reference sequence). The CDR3 DNA sequence: TGTGCCAGCAGCTATAGCGGGGCGGGAGATACGCAGTATTTT. Translated: CASSYSGAGDTQYF.

Note on this clonotype: The junction and the germline gene differ at one end; a read error may be behind it. V and J are TRBV5-1 and TRBJ1-3; 10 nucleotides line up with TRBD1. The CDR3 runs 17 residues. The germline CDR1 and CDR2 sequences are SGHRS and YFSETQ. The CDR3 sequence is CASSLRGQGNSGDTIYF. The DNA of the CDR3 is TGCGCCAGCAGCTTGCGGGGACAGGGGAACTCTGGAGACACCATATATTTT. Looking up the rest from reference TRBV5-1 and TRBJ1-3 gives the full variable domain: KAGVTQTPRYLIKTRGQQVTLSCSPISGHRSVSWYQQTPGQGLQFLFEYFSETQRNKGNFPGRFSGRQFSNSRSEMNVSTLELGDSALYLCASSLRGQGNSGDTIYFGEGSWLTVV.

Only a few counts were recorded for this clonotype. This chain connects TRBV20-1 to TRBJ2-1; 7 positions match TRBD1. Trimming at V came to 1 base and at J to 7 bases, leaving 10 bases not matched to a gene. Looked up from germline, CDR1 is DFQATT and CDR2 is SNEGSKA (reference sequence). The length of the CDR3 is 15 residues. The CDR3 sequence is CSARAGDRVGNEQFF. Here the CDR3 DNA reads TGCAGTGCTAGAGCTGGCGACAGGGTCGGGAATGAGCAGTTCTTC.

The J gene is TRBJ2-5, the V gene TRBV5-1, with 12 bases that match TRBD2. The trim removed 1 base at V and 4 bases at J, leaving 2 bases unmatched. CDR3 length: 15 residues. Germline CDR1 SGHRS, CDR2 YFSETQ. CDR3 protein: CASSLRLAGVETQYF. The CDR3 nucleotides are TGCGCCAGCAGCTTGAGACTAGCGGGGGTAGAGACCCAGTACTTC.

The J gene is TRBJ1-5, the V gene TRBV6-6; 8 nucleotides match TRBD1. CDR1 is MNHNY, CDR2 SVGAGI, per germline (reference sequence). V shed 5 bases, J shed 5 bases, and the junction held 11 bases outside the gene matches. The CDR3 is 16 amino acids. CDR3 coding DNA: TGTGCCAGCAGTGTCCCCGGGACAGGAGACGATCAGCCCCAGCATTTT. Protein: CASSVPGTGDDQPQHF.

This clonotype was picked up a small number of times. This rearrangement joins TRBV6-2 or TRBV6-3 to TRBJ1-2; D possibly corresponds to TRBD1 (6 bases). The CDR3 runs to 14 residues. V shed 4 bases and J shed 4 bases, with 13 bases lying between them. Germline CDR1 MNHEY, CDR2 SVGEGT. The CDR3 is CASSSTTGSYGYTF. The CDR3 bases are TGTGCCAGCAGTTCCACTACAGGGAGCTATGGCTACACCTTC.

This clonotype was detected only a few times. The chain is built from TRBV15 and TRBJ1-1; unclear D gene. Germline loops: CDR1 LNHNV, CDR2 YYDKDF (reference sequence). V lost 0 bases and J lost 10, with 12 bases in between. The CDR3 loop spans 13 amino acids. CDR3 in DNA: TGTGCCACCAGCAGAGATAGTCAGAGTGGAGCTTTCTTT. This encodes CATSRDSQSGAFF.

This chain connects TRBV29-1 to TRBJ2-5; tentatively, D is TRBD1 (7 bases). Judging by the DNA end, TRBJ2-1 fits better; the J call may be wrong. The CDR3 is 16 amino acids. Germline loops: CDR1 SQVTM, CDR2 ANQGSEA. The CDR3 is CSVGGGGTDIQETQFF. CDR3 coding DNA: TGCAGCGTGGGTGGAGGGGGGACAGATATACAAGAGACCCAGTTCTTC.

This clonotype was recorded at least ten times. V is TRBV3-1 and J is TRBJ2-3, with 9 bases matching TRBD1. V lost 2 bases and J lost 1; bases outside the gene matches: 4. Germline V gives CDR1 LGHDT, CDR2 YNNKEL (reference sequence). CDR3 length: 16 amino acids. The CDR3 DNA sequence: TGTGCCAGCAGCCAACTACAGGGGGCTGGCACAGATACGCAGTATTTT. Amino acid sequence: CASSQLQGAGTDTQYF.

This clonotype showed up just a few times. DNA for the CDR3: TGTGCCAGCAGCTCTCTCGGGACTAGCGGGAGGATGCAGTACTTC. Translating it yields CASSSLGTSGRMQYF. The chain joins TRBV7-9 to TRBJ2-5; 15 bases line up with TRBD2. Germline loops: CDR1 SEHNR, CDR2 FQNEAQ (reference sequence). Trimming cost V 4 bases and J 11 bases; bases outside gene matches: 8. This CDR3 region has 15 residues.

This chain connects TRBV14 to TRBJ2-5, with 7 bases lining up with TRBD1. This CDR3 has 15 residues. Germline V gene data show CDR1 as SGHDN and CDR2 as FVKESK. V lost 7 bases to trimming and J lost 4 bases; unmatched junction nucleotides: 12. The CDR3 sequence is CASKGTAIKGETQYF. The CDR3 DNA follows: TGTGCCAGCAAGGGGACAGCCATTAAGGGAGAGACCCAGTACTTC.

This clonotype was seen a handful of times. CDR3 coding DNA: TGTGCCAGCAGCGTAGAGAGCAGCACAGATACGCAGTATTTT. Translating gives CASSVESSTDTQYF. This chain uses TRBV9 with TRBJ2-3, with D unclear. Trimming shortened V by 0 bases and J by 0 bases, and 5 bases separated the two germline ends. The CDR3 has 14 amino acids. Germline V gene data show CDR1 as SGDLS and CDR2 as YYNGEE.

This clonotype was picked up a small number of times. This chain connects TRBV7-9 to TRBJ1-6; D unresolved. Trimming stripped 1 base from V and 7 bases from J, with 17 bases between. CDR1 and CDR2 from the germline V gene are SEHNR and FQNEAQ (reference sequence). This CDR3 is built from 17 residues. CDR3 nucleotide sequence: TGTGCCAGCAGCTTAGATCTATCTTGGGGATTCAATTCACCCCTCCACTTT. It codes for CASSLDLSWGFNSPLHF.

This clonotype was observed a few times. This chain joins TRBV20-1 and TRBJ2-3, with 8 nucleotides matching TRBD2. The CDR3 is made up of 15 amino acids. Germline V gene lookup returns CDR1 DFQATT and CDR2 SNEGSKA (reference sequence). V lost 3 bases and J lost 5; bases outside the gene matches: 10. DNA for the CDR3: TGCAGTGCTAGCCCCCCCGGACTAGCAGGAGATACGCAGTATTTT. Its protein is CSASPPGLAGDTQYF.

The V and J genes are TRBV19 and TRBJ2-1, with 8 positions matching TRBD2. CDR1 and CDR2 from the germline V gene are LNHDA and SQIVND (reference sequence). This CDR3 has 15 residues. With V trimmed by 7 bases and J by 8 bases, 13 bases remained unmatched. CDR3 in DNA: TGTGCCAGTACCCGCCCGGGACTAGGCCCCGATGAGCAGTTCTTC. This gives the protein CASTRPGLGPDEQFF. Full variable domain (remainder filled in from reference TRBV19 and TRBJ2-1): DGGITQSPKYLFRKEGQNVTLSCEQNLNHDAMYWYRQDPGQGLRLIYYSQIVNDFQKGDIAEGYSVSREKKESFPLTVTSAQKNPTAFYLCASTRPGLGPDEQFFGPGTRLTVL.

This clonotype was recorded at least ten times. The V and J genes are TRBV28 and TRBJ2-3, with 7 bases matching TRBD2. Germline CDR1 and CDR2: MDHEN and SYDVKM. The CDR3 extends over 15 amino acids. The trim removed 5 bases at V and 2 bases at J, leaving 7 bases unmatched. The CDR3 region is CASSPPSGLTDTQYF. CDR3 nucleotides: TGTGCCAGCAGTCCCCCTAGCGGTCTCACAGATACGCAGTATTTT.

Turning to this clonotype: This clone may be a read error of a much larger clone one base away. The chain is built from TRBV4-2 and TRBJ2-3; D may be TRBD1 (6 bases). This CDR3 has 15 residues. V was cut by 1 base and J by 1 base, with 9 bases left in between. Germline CDR1 reads LGHNA; CDR2 reads YNFKEQ. CDR3 bases: TGTGCCAGCAGCCAAGGACAGGACCGCACAGATACGCAGTATTTT. Protein product: CASSQGQDRTDTQYF.

The chain recombines TRBV10-3 with TRBJ2-1; D is tentatively TRBD1 or TRBD2 (6 bases each). V was clipped by 6 bases and J by 2 bases, with 14 bases between them. The CDR3 extends over 15 amino acids. Germline V gene sequence: CDR1 ENHRY, CDR2 SYGVKD. CDR3 sequence: CAISQRGDPYNEQFF. CDR3 bases: TGTGCCATCAGCCAAAGGGGGGACCCCTACAATGAGCAGTTCTTC.

The table lists this clonotype with many counts. The V gene is TRBV3-1, the J gene TRBJ2-6; D gene ambiguous. The V gene's germline CDR1 is LGHDT and CDR2 YNNKEL (reference sequence). V was cut by 1 base and J by 3 bases, with 10 bases left in between. The length of the CDR3 is 16 residues. CDR3 amino acids: CASSQGLSLGANVLTF. The CDR3, as DNA: TGTGCCAGCAGCCAAGGACTGTCTCTTGGGGCCAACGTCCTGACTTTC.

J is TRBJ2-5 and V is TRBV24-1; TRBD1 might be the D (6 bases). V was pared by 1 base and J by 4 bases, with 15 bases between. CDR3 size: 16 residues. Germline values: CDR1 KGHDR, CDR2 SFDVKD. CDR3 loop: CATSDLAVGGRETQYF. In DNA, the CDR3 is TGTGCCACCAGTGATTTAGCGGTTGGGGGCCGAGAGACCCAGTACTTC.

A note on this clonotype: This may be a read error: a much more frequent sequence differs by one nucleotide. V gene TRBV12-3 or TRBV12-4 combines with J gene TRBJ2-1; D perhaps matches TRBD2 (5 bases). Trimming pared 5 bases from V and 2 bases from J, leaving 10 bases between. This CDR3 contains 14 residues. CDR3 residues: CASSVTSPYNEQFF. As DNA, the CDR3 is TGTGCCAGCAGTGTAACTAGTCCCTACAATGAGCAGTTCTTC.

Points on this clonotype: This may stem from a read error, because a much larger clone lies one nucleotide away. The rearrangement uses TRBV4-2 and TRBJ2-1, with a weak D call TRBD1 (5 bases). Germline lookup yields CDR1 LGHNA and CDR2 YNFKEQ. CDR3 length: 17 residues. As DNA, the CDR3 is TGTGCCTGCAGCCCTGCGCCAACAGGATGGGGTTCGGGTGAGCAGTTCTTC. Residues: CACSPAPTGWGSGEQFF.

A word on this clonotype: Given a much more abundant clone one base away, this may be a read error. CDR3 in amino acids: CSVIRDEEAQYF. In DNA form, the CDR3 reads TGCAGCGTAATCCGGGATGAAGAGGCCCAGTACTTC. The rearrangement joins TRBV29-1 to TRBJ2-5, with TRBD2 as a possible D gene (5 bases). The CDR3 is 12 residues long. The germline V gene has CDR1 SQVTM and CDR2 ANQGSEA.

This clonotype has only one observation. At one end the junction does not follow the germline gene, possibly because of a read error. This rearrangement joins TRBV11-2 to TRBJ2-7; TRBD2 is a possible D gene (6 bases). This CDR3 has 15 amino acids. Germline CDR1 is SGHAT and CDR2 is FQNNGV. CDR3 region: CAGSLDTGGVGAQYF. CDR3 coding DNA: TGTGCCGGCAGCTTAGATACAGGCGGGGTTGGGGCCCAGTACTTC.

The chain uses TRBV5-1 and TRBJ2-5, with 14 bases identical to TRBD2. Germline CDR1 reads SGHRS; CDR2 reads YFSETQ. This CDR3 contains 17 residues. V lost 0 bases and J lost 7; bases outside the gene matches: 8. The CDR3 reads CASSLGGTSGREGTQYF. CDR3 coding DNA: TGCGCCAGCAGCTTGGGGGGGACTAGCGGGAGAGAAGGGACCCAGTACTTC.

This clonotype has at least ten counts. This chain joins TRBV29-1 and TRBJ2-5, with 7 bases lining up with TRBD1. J gave up 4 bases and V 4 bases, and 6 bases lay outside the gene matches. Germline CDR1 is SQVTM and CDR2 is ANQGSEA. The CDR3 is made up of 13 amino acids. CDR3 loop: CSVGQGRGETQYF. The CDR3 coding sequence is TGCAGCGTTGGACAGGGACGAGGAGAGACCCAGTACTTC.

Of note for this clonotype: Its ends do not fully match the called genes, so a read error is possible. The chain combines TRBV2 with TRBJ2-3; D is unresolved. CDR3 length: 10 residues. Germline V gene lookup returns CDR1 SNHLY and CDR2 FYNNEI. CDR3 coding DNA: TGTGCCGGCAGCCCGAGGAAGCAGTATTTT. It is translated as CAGSPRKQYF.

This clonotype appeared many times. The chain couples TRBV18 to TRBJ2-3, with D perhaps matching TRBD1 (5 bases). CDR3 length equals 18 residues. V lost 0 bases, J lost 2 bases, and 18 bases lay in between. From germline, CDR1 is KGHSH and CDR2 LQKENI. CDR3 loop: CASSPPAPFQDNTDTQYF. Written as DNA, the CDR3 is TGTGCCAGCTCACCACCGGCTCCGTTTCAGGACAACACAGATACGCAGTATTTT.